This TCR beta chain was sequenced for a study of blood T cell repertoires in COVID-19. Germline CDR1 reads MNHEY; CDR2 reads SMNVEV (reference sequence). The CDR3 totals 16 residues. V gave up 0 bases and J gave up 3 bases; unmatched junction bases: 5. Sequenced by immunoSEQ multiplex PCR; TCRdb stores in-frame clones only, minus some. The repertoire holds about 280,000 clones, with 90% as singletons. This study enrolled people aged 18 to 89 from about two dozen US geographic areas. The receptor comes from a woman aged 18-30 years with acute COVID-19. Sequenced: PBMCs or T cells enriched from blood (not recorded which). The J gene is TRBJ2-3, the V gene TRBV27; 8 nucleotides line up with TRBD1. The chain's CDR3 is CASSLSPTGVTDTQYF. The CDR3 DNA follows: TGTGCCAGCAGTTTATCCCCGACAGGGGTAACAGATACGCAGTATTTT.